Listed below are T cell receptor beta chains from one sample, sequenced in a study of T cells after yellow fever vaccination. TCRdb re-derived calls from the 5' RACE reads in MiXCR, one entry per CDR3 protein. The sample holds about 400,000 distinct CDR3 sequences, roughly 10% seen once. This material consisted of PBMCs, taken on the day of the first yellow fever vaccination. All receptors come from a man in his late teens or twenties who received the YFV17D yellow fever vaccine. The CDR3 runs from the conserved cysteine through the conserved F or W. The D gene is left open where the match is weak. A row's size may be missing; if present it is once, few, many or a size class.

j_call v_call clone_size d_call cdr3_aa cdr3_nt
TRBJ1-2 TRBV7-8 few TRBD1 CASSLTGTGFLHYGYTF TGTGCCAGCAGCCTAACCGGGACAGGCTTTTTACACTATGGCTACACCTTC
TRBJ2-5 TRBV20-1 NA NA CSARDRRLGVNRETQYF TGCAGTGCTAGAGATCGGAGGCTGGGGGTCAATCGAGAGACCCAGTACTTC
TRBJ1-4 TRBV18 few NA CASSPPRSPTTNEKLFF TGTGCCAGCTCACCACCCCGCAGCCCTACAACTAATGAAAAACTGTTTTTT
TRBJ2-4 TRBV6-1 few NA CASSAGGGNIQYF TGTGCCAGCAGCGCAGGCGGCGGAAACATTCAGTACTTC
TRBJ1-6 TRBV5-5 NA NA CASSLEGSGNSPLHF TGTGCCAGCAGCTTAGAGGGGTCGGGGAATTCACCCCTCCACTTT
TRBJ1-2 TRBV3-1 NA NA CASSPIVGSNYGYTF TGTGCCAGCAGCCCAATCGTGGGGTCTAACTATGGCTACACCTTC
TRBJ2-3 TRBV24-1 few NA CATSDPPGGTQYF TGTGCCACCAGTGATCCCCCGGGCGGTACGCAGTATTTT
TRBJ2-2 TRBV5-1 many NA CASSLSAENTGELFF TGCGCCAGCAGCTTGTCAGCAGAGAACACCGGGGAGCTGTTTTTT
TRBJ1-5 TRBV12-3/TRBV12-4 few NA CASSFGGGQFNQPQHF TGTGCCAGCAGTTTCGGTGGTGGACAGTTCAATCAGCCCCAGCATTTT
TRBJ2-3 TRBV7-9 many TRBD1 CASSSWTGGETDTQYF TGTGCCAGCAGCTCCTGGACAGGGGGCGAGACAGATACGCAGTATTTT
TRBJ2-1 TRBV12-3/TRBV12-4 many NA CASSLARGEQFF TGTGCCAGCAGTTTGGCCCGCGGTGAGCAGTTCTTC
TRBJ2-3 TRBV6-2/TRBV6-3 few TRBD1 CASSFSPRSTGATDTQYF TGTGCCAGCAGTTTCTCCCCCCGCTCGACAGGGGCGACAGATACGCAGTATTTT
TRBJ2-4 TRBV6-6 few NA CASSPLGQNQYF TGTGCCAGCAGTCCCCTTGGACAGAATCAGTACTTC
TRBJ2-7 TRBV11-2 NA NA CASSLESTILDEQYF TGTGCCAGCAGCTTAGAGTCTACTATCTTGGACGAGCAGTACTTC
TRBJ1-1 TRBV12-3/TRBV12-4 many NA CASILRTEAFF TGTGCCAGCATCCTCCGGACTGAAGCTTTCTTT
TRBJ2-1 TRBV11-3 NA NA CASSLVGWTNYNEQFF TGTGCCAGCAGCTTAGTAGGGTGGACAAATTACAATGAGCAGTTCTTC
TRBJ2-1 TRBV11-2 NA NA CASSIEGFTYNEQFF TGTGCCAGCAGCATAGAAGGGTTTACCTACAATGAGCAGTTCTTC
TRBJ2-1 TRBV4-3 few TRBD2 CASSQAAGGAVGEQFF TGCGCCAGCAGCCAGGCCGCGGGGGGGGCCGTCGGTGAGCAGTTCTTC
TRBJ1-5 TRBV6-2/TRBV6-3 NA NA CASSRLSSNQPQHF TGTGCCAGCAGCCGGCTCTCTAGCAATCAGCCCCAGCATTTT
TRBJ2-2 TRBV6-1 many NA CASSINTGELFF TGTGCCAGCAGTATTAACACCGGGGAGCTGTTTTTT
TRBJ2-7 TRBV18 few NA CASSQAGQAYYEQYF TGTGCCAGCTCCCAAGCGGGACAGGCTTACTACGAGCAGTACTTC
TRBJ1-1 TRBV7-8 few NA CASSLFLRAYTEAFF TGTGCCAGCAGCTTATTTCTTCGGGCGTACACTGAAGCTTTCTTT
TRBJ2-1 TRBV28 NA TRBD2 CASSSRSGGRDEQFF TGTGCCAGCAGCTCCCGTAGCGGGGGGAGGGATGAGCAGTTCTTC